The 19 T cell receptor delta chains listed next were all sequenced from one sample in a study of γδ T cells in repeated Plasmodium falciparum infection. Flow sorting of PBMC yielded separate Vgamma9/Vdelta2+ and Vdelta2-negative gammadelta T cell populations for bulk repertoire analysis. TCRdb reprocessed the multiplex PCR reads using CATT. The sample contains 85,000 to 95,000 delta-chain clones, more than 1.4% of which appear only once. What was sequenced was gamma-delta T cells from blood. The receptor set was obtained from a pool of human donors (malaria-infected and uninfected, not separated).

This clone is labeled medium-sized. The same CDR3 can be traced to other DNA sequences in this sample. This rearrangement joins TRDV2 to TRDJ3; no reliable D call. V was clipped by 0 bases and J by 0 bases, with 11 bases between them. The CDR3 runs 18 residues. The V gene's germline CDR1 is GEAIGNYY and CDR2 EKD. The CDR3 DNA reads as TGTGCCTGTGACACCGGTTGGACCAACTCCTGGGACACCCGACAGATGTTTTTC. Amino acids: CACDTGWTNSWDTRQMFF.

This clone was recorded a few times. TCRdb's protein, taken from a much larger clone, differs from this DNA's translation at residue 17, likely owing to a read error; the protein displayed comes from the DNA. J is TRDJ1 and V is TRDV3, with TRDD2 identical over 7 bases. The germline V gene encodes CDR1 TVYSNPD and CDR2 GDNSRS (reference sequence). This CDR3 spans 19 amino acids. The CDR3 DNA reads TGTGCCTTTAACGGAGGTTCCTACCCCGAGTTGGGGAACACCGATAAACCCATCTTT. Translating gives CAFNGGSYPELGNTDKPIF.

This clone was counted a few times. A far larger clone is just one base off, so this is likely a read error. Distinct nucleotide sequences in the sample also encode this CDR3. J is TRDJ1 and V is TRDV1; D perhaps matches TRDD3 (5 bases). No J gene was available from TCRdb, and it was assigned here by a germline match of the DNA. The CDR3 length is 19 residues. V shed 8 bases and J shed 0 bases, with 28 bases lying between them. Germline CDR1 TSWWSYY, CDR2 QGS. CDR3 bases: TGTGCTCTTCCTCAAATTCGGCCTCGTAGCCTGGGATACACCGATAAACTCATCTTT. Translating it yields CALPQIRPRSLGYTDKLIF.

This clone was counted between two and nine times. TCRdb's protein, taken from a much larger clone, differs from this DNA's translation at residue 19, likely owing to a read error; the protein displayed comes from the DNA. The V gene is TRDV1, the J gene TRDJ1; 9 bases agree with TRDD3. The J gene was not available in TCRdb and was assigned here by matching the DNA to germline segments. This CDR3 has 26 residues. Germline CDR1 TSWWSYY, CDR2 QGS. After removal of 2 bases from V and 4 bases from J, the junction contained 38 bases not matched to a gene. In DNA form, the CDR3 reads TGTGCTCTTGGGGAAAACGTTCGTTCCTTCCCCTTTACCTATCTTCACTGGGGGACCGGTTTCGATAAACTCATCTTT. It yields the protein CALGENVRSFPFTYLHWGTGFDKLIF.

The table lists this clone with a few counts. TCRdb's listed protein matches a much larger clone and diverges from this DNA's translation at residue 5, likely through a read error; the protein shown comes from the DNA. This chain joins TRDV1 and TRDJ1; 7 bases fit TRDD3. CDR1 and CDR2 (germline): TSWWSYY, QGS. Unmatched junction bases numbered 19, after V lost 3 bases and J lost 0 bases. There are 20 residues in the CDR3. The CDR3 nucleotides are TGTGCTCTTGGGGATCCCTTATACGATTTGGGGGACCTTTACACCGATAAACTCATCTTT. Translating it yields CALGDPLYDLGDLYTDKLIF.

In its sample, this clone was seen a few times. The CDR3 region has the DNA TGTGCTCTGCGTTGTCCTAGTGTCGTACCCACCGATAAACTCATCTTT. It encodes CALRCPSVVPTDKLIF. The V gene is TRDV1, the J gene TRDJ1; D possibly corresponds to TRDD2 (5 bases). Because TCRdb records no J gene, it was assigned here through a match of the DNA to germline. Germline assignment: CDR1 TSWWSYY and CDR2 QGS. V lost 9 bases to trimming and J lost 1 base, with 21 bases between them. The CDR3 loop spans 16 amino acids.

This clone was seen only a few times. TCRdb has a much larger clone's protein, which differs at residue 7 from the translation of this DNA, likely because of a read error; what is shown is the protein translated from the DNA. The chain links TRDV2 to TRDJ2, with 7 bases fitting TRDD3. As TCRdb names no J gene, one was assigned here on the basis of a DNA match to germline. The length of the CDR3 is 19 residues. Looked up from germline, CDR1 is GEAIGNYY and CDR2 is EKD. Trimming cost V 0 bases and J 5 bases; bases outside gene matches: 17. The CDR3 coding sequence is TGTGCCTGTGACACCGACATCCCAACCCGTACTGGGGAAACAGCACAACTCTTCTTT. Translation gives CACDTDIPTRTGETAQLFF.

The table lists this clone with a few counts. It is likely a read error: a sequence one base away is far more abundant. Other nucleotide sequences in the sample specify the same CDR3. Here the CDR3 reads CACDPLSGDNPALTAQLFF. DNA for the CDR3: TGTGCCTGTGACCCTCTAAGTGGGGATAACCCCGCTTTGACAGCGCAACTCTTCTTT. The J gene is TRDJ2, the V gene TRDV2; TRDD3 agrees at 7 bases. TCRdb lists no J gene, so it was determined here by aligning the DNA to germline. The CDR3 consists of 19 residues. CDR1 is GEAIGNYY and CDR2 is EKD in the germline V gene.

This clone has only one observation. The chain uses TRAV29/DV5 and TRDJ1; D is unresolved. The J gene, absent from TCRdb, was called here by matching the DNA to germline. Trimming removed 5 bases at V and 0 bases at J, with 20 bases between. This CDR3 comprises 16 residues. The germline CDR1 and CDR2 sequences are NSMFDY and ISSIKDK. Here the CDR3 DNA reads TGTGCAGCCACGAAGGGTTTGGCATACTACACCGATAAACTCATCTTT. It specifies CAATKGLAYYTDKLIF.

Of note for this clone: A far larger clone is just one base off, so this is likely a read error. The sample has other DNA sequences that encode this CDR3 too. This chain joins TRDV1 and TRDJ1, with 7 positions matching TRDD2. This CDR3 has 17 amino acids. Germline CDR1 reads TSWWSYY; CDR2 reads QGS. The chain's CDR3 is CALGAAFLFAHTDKLIF. CDR3 sequence (DNA): TGTGCTCTTGGGGCGGCCTTCCTTTTCGCACACACCGACAAACTCATCTTT.

Concerning this clone itself: This likely stems from a read error, as it lies one base from a far larger clone. Other DNA sequences in the sample encode the same CDR3. V is TRDV2 and J is TRDJ1, with 10 bases identical to TRDD3. Because TCRdb records no J gene, it was assigned here through a match of the DNA to germline. The CDR3 length is 19 residues. CDR1 is GEAIGNYY, CDR2 EKD, per germline. Here the CDR3 reads CACDSIGVVTGGYTDKLIF. The CDR3 DNA reads as TGTGCTTGTGACTCCATAGGGGTCGTTACTGGGGGATACACCGATAAACTCATCTTT.

Note on this clone: The TCRdb record carries a much larger clone's protein, which differs from this DNA's translation at residue 5; a read error is the likely cause, and the protein listed here is the DNA translation. The chain is built from TRDV1 and TRDJ1; 10 bases map to TRDD3. Assignment of the J gene here rests on matching the DNA to germline, because TCRdb gives none. The V gene end was trimmed by 7 bases and the J gene end by 3 bases; junction bases not matched to a gene: 14. The CDR3 extends over 17 amino acids. CDR1 is TSWWSYY, CDR2 QGS, per germline. CDR3 sequence reads: CALAALLRGIRSDKLIF. The DNA of the CDR3 is TGTGCTCTTGCGGCTCTCCTACGGGGGATACGATCCGATAAACTCATCTTT.

Note on this clone: A far bigger clonotype differs at one base, so this is likely a read error. This sample also contains other DNA sequences that code for the same CDR3. V is TRDV2 and J is TRDJ1; D is uncertain. TCRdb lists no J gene, so it was determined here by aligning the DNA to germline. V lost 0 bases and J 5 bases, leaving 18 bases between the germline ends. CDR3 length: 16 amino acids. Germline assignment: CDR1 GEAIGNYY and CDR2 EKD. The CDR3 nucleotides are TGTGCCTGTGACACCATTCTGCGGGAGATCACTGATAAACTCATCTTT. Residues: CACDTILREITDKLIF.

This clone was detected ten times or more. The chain employs TRDV1 and TRDJ1, with 13 bases matching TRDD3. Germline-derived CDR1 and CDR2 are TSWWSYY and QGS. This CDR3 has 21 residues. With 2 bases clipped from V and 6 bases from J, the junction kept 21 bases outside the gene matches. CDR3 region: CALGEFLTWNWGIRFYHKLIF. CDR3 in DNA: TGTGCTCTTGGGGAATTCCTAACGTGGAACTGGGGGATACGTTTCTACCATAAACTCATCTTT.

As to this clone: Only one base separates this from a far larger clonotype, so it likely reflects a read error. Distinct nucleotide sequences in the sample also encode this CDR3. V usage is TRDV2 and J usage is TRDJ3; TRDD3 agrees at 9 bases. The J gene comes from matching the DNA to germline here; TCRdb lacks it. CDR3 size: 23 residues. The germline CDR1 and CDR2 sequences are GEAIGNYY and EKD. The DNA of the CDR3 is TGTGCCTGTGACACCGGAGGTACTGGGGGAGTTCATCTGAGCTCCTGGGACACCCGGCAGATGTTTTTC. It codes for CACDTGGTGGVHLSSWDTRQMFF.

In its sample, this clone was seen a few times. This likely came from a read error, as a far larger clone is one base away. Distinct nucleotide sequences in the sample also encode this CDR3. DNA of the CDR3: TGTGCCCTTGGGGAACTAGGAAGGATACGCATTAAACTCATCTTT. It codes for CALGELGRIRIKLIF. The chain recombines TRDV1 with TRDJ1; 7 bases line up with TRDD3. The germline V gene encodes CDR1 TSWWSYY and CDR2 QGS. The CDR3 spans 15 residues.

A word on this clone: TCRdb shows a much larger clone's protein in place of this DNA's translation, and the two differ at residue 14, likely through a read error; the protein shown is translated from the DNA. The rearrangement links TRDV1 to TRDJ1; TRDD3 aligns across 10 bases. Since TCRdb gives no J gene, matching the DNA to germline was used here to assign it. V gave up 2 bases and J gave up 0 bases; unmatched junction bases: 18. The CDR3 contains 21 residues. Germline values: CDR1 TSWWSYY, CDR2 QGS. CDR3 nucleotides: TGTGCTCTTGGGGAATGCCACCTAGACCGCGGGGGATACGAGTACACCGATAAACTCATCTTT. Translated: CALGECHLDRGGYEYTDKLIF.

A word on this clone: A far bigger clonotype differs at one base, so this is likely a read error. This same CDR3 is encoded by further DNA sequences in the sample. This chain joins TRDV1 and TRDJ2, with 8 nucleotides matching TRDD3. The J gene is not listed in TCRdb, so it was assigned here from a DNA match to germline. Germline assignment: CDR1 TSWWSYY and CDR2 QGS. The CDR3 is 25 amino acids. Trimming cost V 5 bases and J 0 bases; bases outside gene matches: 32. CDR3: CALGPRLDTTGGYLTLPALTAQLFF. The CDR3, as DNA: TGTGCTCTTGGGCCCCGCCTTGATACTACTGGGGGGTACCTTACCCTCCCTGCTTTGACAGCACAACTCTTCTTT.

To note about this clone: The TCRdb protein, from a much larger clone, departs from this DNA's translation at residue 12, likely by read error; the protein shown derives from the DNA. The CDR3 here is CACDLLGIEGSRDTRQMFF. The CDR3 DNA reads TGTGCCTGTGACCTACTGGGGATCGAGGGCTCCCGGGACACCCGACAGATGTTTTTC. The rearrangement links TRDV2 to TRDJ3; 7 bases map to TRDD3. TCRdb supplies no J gene; here it was assigned by aligning the nucleotide sequence to germline. The germline V gene encodes CDR1 GEAIGNYY and CDR2 EKD. CDR3 length: 19 amino acids.